Sequencing of this T cell receptor beta chain was carried out in a study of molecular identifiers for immune sequencing clone quantification. This CDR3 is 15 amino acids long. Germline-derived CDR1 and CDR2 are SGHRS and YFSETQ. Between the trimmed V and J ends, which lost 1 base and 6 bases, there was a span of 14 bases. MiXCR, run by TCRdb on the PCR reads, gives a single entry per CDR3 protein. The sample records approximately 630,000 distinct CDR3 sequences, about 25% being singletons. The table lists this clonotype with a few counts. Its antigen is unidentified. With RNA at 10%, 30% or 50%, naive CD8 libraries came from approximately 20,000 to 980,000 sorted cells. Study-level findings and limits: Over 99% of CMV-specific effector molecules, but under 1% of naive ones, were in clones above 20 copies. Amid around 900,000 naive cells, spiked Jurkat TCR RNA from one cell was reportedly still detectable.

The origin of this receptor is a human donor in good health. Some libraries in this study had Jurkat cell RNA spiked in. Specimen: naive CD8+ T cells from blood, with Jurkat cell RNA spiked in. Subset noted: FACS-sorted CD8+CD4-CCR7+CD45RA+ naive T cells. The chain couples TRBV5-1 to TRBJ2-1; tentatively, D is TRBD1 (5 bases). The CDR3 region is CASSLYTGQFNEQFF. The DNA for the CDR3 is TGCGCCAGCAGCTTGTATACAGGCCAGTTCAATGAGCAGTTCTTC.